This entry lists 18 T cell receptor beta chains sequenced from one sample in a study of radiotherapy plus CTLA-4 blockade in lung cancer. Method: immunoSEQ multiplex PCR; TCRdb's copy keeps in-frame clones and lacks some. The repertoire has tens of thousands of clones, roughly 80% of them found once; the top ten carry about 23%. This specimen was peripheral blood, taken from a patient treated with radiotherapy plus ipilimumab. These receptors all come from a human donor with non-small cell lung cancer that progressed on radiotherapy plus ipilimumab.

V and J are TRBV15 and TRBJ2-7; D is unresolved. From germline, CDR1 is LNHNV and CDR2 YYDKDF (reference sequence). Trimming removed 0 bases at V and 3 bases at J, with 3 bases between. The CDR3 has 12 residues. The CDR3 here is CATSREGYEQYF. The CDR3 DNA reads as TGTGCCACCAGCAGAGAGGGCTACGAGCAGTACTTC.

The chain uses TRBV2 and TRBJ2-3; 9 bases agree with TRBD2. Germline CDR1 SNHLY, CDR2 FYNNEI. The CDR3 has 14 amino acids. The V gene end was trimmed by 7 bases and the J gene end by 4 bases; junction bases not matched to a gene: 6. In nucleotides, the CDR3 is TGTGCCAGCACTCGAAGACTAGCGGCAGATACGCAGTATTTT. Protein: CASTRRLAADTQYF.

CDR3 in DNA: TGTGCCAGCAGTCCCCGGACCTTTTATAGCAATCAGCCCCAGCATTTT. Its protein product is CASSPRTFYSNQPQHF. The genes are TRBV28 and TRBJ1-5, with D hard to call. CDR1 and CDR2 from the germline V gene are MDHEN and SYDVKM. V lost 5 bases and J lost 0, with 14 bases in between. CDR3 length equals 16 residues.

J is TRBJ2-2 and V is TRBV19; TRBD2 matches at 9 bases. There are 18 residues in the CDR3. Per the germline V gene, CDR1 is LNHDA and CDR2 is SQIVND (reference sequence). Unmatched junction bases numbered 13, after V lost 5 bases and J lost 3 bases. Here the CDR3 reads CASSLASGTVDDTGELFF. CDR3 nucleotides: TGTGCCAGTAGTCTAGCTAGCGGGACGGTGGATGACACCGGGGAGCTGTTTTTT.

The CDR3 DNA is TGTGCCAGTAGAAGGGGGGCCGTGGGGAACACCGGGGAGCTGTTTTTT. Its protein is CASRRGAVGNTGELFF. This chain connects TRBV19 to TRBJ2-2; TRBD1 or TRBD2 may be the D gene (6 bases each). The germline CDR1 and CDR2 sequences are LNHDA and SQIVND (reference sequence). The CDR3 consists of 16 residues. Deletions cut 6 bases from V and 1 base from J, with 15 bases between.

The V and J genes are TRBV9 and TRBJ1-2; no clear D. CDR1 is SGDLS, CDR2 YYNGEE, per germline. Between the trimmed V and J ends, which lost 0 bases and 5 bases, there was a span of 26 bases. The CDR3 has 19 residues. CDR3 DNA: TGTGCCAGCAGCGTAGTTGGGGAACCCATTCCCCTCGACTATTATGGCTACACCTTC. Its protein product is CASSVVGEPIPLDYYGYTF.

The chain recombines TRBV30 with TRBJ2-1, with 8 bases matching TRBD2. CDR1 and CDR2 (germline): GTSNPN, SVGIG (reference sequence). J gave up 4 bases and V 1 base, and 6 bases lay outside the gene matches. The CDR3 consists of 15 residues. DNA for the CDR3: TGTGCCTGGAGTGGCGGGGGGACTAAATACAATGAGCAGTTCTTC. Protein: CAWSGGGTKYNEQFF.

In nucleotides, the CDR3 is TGTGCCGGTTCGGACAGGGCTAATTCACCCCTCCACTTT. Translating it yields CAGSDRANSPLHF. This chain uses TRBV2 with TRBJ1-6, with 8 bases matching TRBD1. CDR3 size: 13 residues. The trim removed 11 bases at V and 6 bases at J, leaving 6 bases unmatched. Germline V gene sequence: CDR1 SNHLY, CDR2 FYNNEI.

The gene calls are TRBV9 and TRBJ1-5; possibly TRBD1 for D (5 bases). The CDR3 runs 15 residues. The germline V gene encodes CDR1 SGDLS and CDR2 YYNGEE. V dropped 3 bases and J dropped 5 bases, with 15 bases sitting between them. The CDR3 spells CASSATPTEDQPQHF. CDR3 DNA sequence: TGTGCCAGCAGCGCCACCCCGACAGAAGATCAGCCCCAGCATTTT.

In DNA form, the CDR3 reads TGTGCCAGTAGTAAGAACCGGGACAACAATCAGCCCCAGCATTTT. Translation gives CASSKNRDNNQPQHF. The chain recombines TRBV19 with TRBJ1-5, with a possible D match to TRBD1 (6 bases). V was trimmed by 4 bases and J by 3 bases, leaving 13 bases between them. The CDR3 covers 15 residues. Germline V gives CDR1 LNHDA, CDR2 SQIVND (reference sequence).

The chain's CDR3 is CASRISGSSYNEQFF. The CDR3 bases are TGTGCCAGCAGGATTAGCGGGAGCTCCTACAATGAGCAGTTCTTC. The rearrangement uses TRBV7-3 and TRBJ2-1; TRBD2 aligns across 9 bases. The CDR3 totals 15 residues. Trimming cost V 6 bases and J 0 bases; bases outside gene matches: 3. Germline-derived CDR1 and CDR2 are SGHTA and FQGTGA.

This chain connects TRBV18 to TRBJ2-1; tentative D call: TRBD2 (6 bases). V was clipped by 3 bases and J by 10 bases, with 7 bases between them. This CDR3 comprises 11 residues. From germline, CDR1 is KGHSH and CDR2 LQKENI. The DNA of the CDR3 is TGTGCCAGCTCACCTGGACTAGAGCAGTTCTTC. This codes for CASSPGLEQFF.

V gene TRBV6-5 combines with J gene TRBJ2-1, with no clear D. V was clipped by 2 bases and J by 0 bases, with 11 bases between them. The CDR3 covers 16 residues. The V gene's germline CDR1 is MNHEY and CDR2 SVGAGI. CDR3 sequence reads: CASSYGGAFSYNEQFF. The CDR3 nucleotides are TGTGCCAGCAGTTACGGTGGAGCGTTCTCCTACAATGAGCAGTTCTTC.

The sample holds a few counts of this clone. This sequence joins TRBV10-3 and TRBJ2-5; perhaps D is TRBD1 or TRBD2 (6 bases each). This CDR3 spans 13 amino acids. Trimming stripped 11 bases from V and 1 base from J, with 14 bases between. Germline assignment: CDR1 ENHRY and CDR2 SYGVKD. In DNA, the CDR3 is TGTGCCTCGCAAGGGGGGTTCCAAGAGACCCAGTACTTC. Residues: CASQGGFQETQYF.

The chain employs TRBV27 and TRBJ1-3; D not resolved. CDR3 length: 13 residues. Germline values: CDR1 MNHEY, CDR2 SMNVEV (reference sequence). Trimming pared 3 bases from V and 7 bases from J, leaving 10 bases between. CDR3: CASSFTGGNTIYF. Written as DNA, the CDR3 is TGTGCCAGCAGTTTCACGGGAGGGAACACCATATATTTT.

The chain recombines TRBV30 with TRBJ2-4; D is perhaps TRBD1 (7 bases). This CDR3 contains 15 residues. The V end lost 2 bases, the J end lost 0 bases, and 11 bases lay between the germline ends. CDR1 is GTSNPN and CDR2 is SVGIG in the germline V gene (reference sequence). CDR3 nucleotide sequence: TGTGCCTGGAGTCAGGGGGGAGTAGCCAAAAACATTCAGTACTTC. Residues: CAWSQGGVAKNIQYF.

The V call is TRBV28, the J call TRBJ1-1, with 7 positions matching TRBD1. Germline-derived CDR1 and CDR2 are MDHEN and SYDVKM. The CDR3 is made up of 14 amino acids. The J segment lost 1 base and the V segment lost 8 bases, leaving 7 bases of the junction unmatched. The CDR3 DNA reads TGTGCCAGCCGAGAGACAGGGCGGAACACTGAAGCTTTCTTT. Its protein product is CASRETGRNTEAFF. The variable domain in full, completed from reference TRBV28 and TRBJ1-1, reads DVKVTQSSRYLVKRTGEKVFLECVQDMDHENMFWYRQDPGLGLRLIYFSYDVKMKEKGDIPEGYSVSREKKERFSLILESASTNQTSMYLCASRETGRNTEAFFGQGTRLTVV.

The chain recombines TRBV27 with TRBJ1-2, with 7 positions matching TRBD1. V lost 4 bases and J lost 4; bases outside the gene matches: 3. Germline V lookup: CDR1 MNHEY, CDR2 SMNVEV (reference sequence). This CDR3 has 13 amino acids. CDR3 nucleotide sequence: TGTGCCAGCAGTTCCTACAGGGGCTATGGCTACACCTTC. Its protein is CASSSYRGYGYTF.